Listed below are T cell receptor beta chains from one sample, sequenced in a study of blood T cell repertoires in COVID-19. Clones were read by immunoSEQ multiplex PCR, and TCRdb kept only the in-frame ones, dropping some. The sample carries some 310,000 clones, 89% recorded once. The sample taken for sequencing was PBMCs or T cells enriched from blood (not recorded which). The receptors come from a woman in her thirties who had recovered from COVID-19. Both conserved end residues are part of each CDR3. Fields, in order: J gene, V gene, D gene, clone size, CDR3 protein, CDR3 DNA. The D gene is left open where the match is weak. Not all rows give a size; the values are once, few, many and, for expanded clones, a class.

j_gene: TRBJ2-1
v_gene: TRBV11-2
d_gene: TRBD1
abundance: once
CDR3aa: CASSLTPGTGFYNEQFF
CDR3nt: TGTGCCAGCAGCCTTACCCCCGGGACAGGGTTCTACAATGAGCAGTTCTTC

j_gene: TRBJ2-3
v_gene: TRBV6-5
d_gene: TRBD2
abundance: -
CDR3aa: CASSSIAGGIRDTQYF
CDR3nt: TGTGCCAGCAGTTCCATAGCGGGAGGAATTCGGGATACGCAGTATTTT

j_gene: TRBJ2-7
v_gene: TRBV14
d_gene: TRBD2
abundance: -
CDR3aa: CASSHVGGVVGEQYF
CDR3nt: TGTGCCAGCAGCCACGTTGGGGGGGTAGTAGGCGAGCAGTACTTC

j_gene: TRBJ2-7
v_gene: TRBV27
d_gene: TRBD1
abundance: -
CDR3aa: CASRRWDRDRGPDEQYF
CDR3nt: TGTGCCAGCAGACGTTGGGACCGGGACAGGGGGCCGGACGAGCAGTACTTC

j_gene: TRBJ2-4
v_gene: TRBV6-2/TRBV6-3
d_gene: -
abundance: -
CDR3aa: CASSYRAGPGAKNIQYF
CDR3nt: TGTGCCAGCAGTTACCGGGCAGGGCCCGGTGCCAAAAACATTCAGTACTTC

j_gene: TRBJ2-1
v_gene: TRBV19
d_gene: TRBD2
abundance: -
CDR3aa: CASSIMGAGGPSSYNEQFF
CDR3nt: TGTGCCAGTAGTATTATGGGAGCGGGAGGGCCTAGCTCCTACAATGAGCAGTTCTTC

j_gene: TRBJ2-7
v_gene: TRBV10-3
d_gene: TRBD2
abundance: -
CDR3aa: CAISTSGPSYEQYF
CDR3nt: TGTGCCATCAGTACTAGCGGGCCTTCCTACGAGCAGTACTTC

j_gene: TRBJ1-2
v_gene: TRBV19
d_gene: TRBD1
abundance: -
CDR3aa: CASSWDRGANYGYTF
CDR3nt: TGTGCCAGTAGTTGGGACAGGGGCGCTAACTATGGCTACACCTTC

j_gene: TRBJ2-7
v_gene: TRBV20-1
d_gene: TRBD1
abundance: -
CDR3aa: CSADRPAGQYF
CDR3nt: TGCAGTGCGGACAGGCCCGCCGGGCAGTACTTC

j_gene: TRBJ2-5
v_gene: TRBV9
d_gene: TRBD2
abundance: few
CDR3aa: CASSVGSGRQTQYF
CDR3nt: TGTGCCAGCAGCGTAGGTAGCGGGAGGCAGACCCAGTACTTC

j_gene: TRBJ1-4
v_gene: TRBV7-9
d_gene: TRBD1
abundance: -
CDR3aa: CASSLTGAGGEKLFF
CDR3nt: TGTGCCAGCAGCCTCACAGGGGCAGGTGGTGAAAAACTGTTTTTT

j_gene: TRBJ2-1
v_gene: TRBV29-1
d_gene: TRBD2
abundance: few
CDR3aa: CSAGGEVNEQFF
CDR3nt: TGCTCGGCGGGAGGGGAAGTCAATGAGCAGTTCTTC

j_gene: TRBJ2-7
v_gene: TRBV9
d_gene: TRBD2
abundance: -
CDR3aa: CASSVGLRGGLEQYF
CDR3nt: TGTGCCAGCAGCGTAGGGTTGCGCGGGGGGCTCGAGCAGTACTTC

j_gene: TRBJ1-3
v_gene: TRBV28
d_gene: TRBD1
abundance: -
CDR3aa: CASSLWDRVSGNTIYF
CDR3nt: TGTGCCAGCAGTTTATGGGACAGGGTCTCTGGAAACACCATATATTTT

j_gene: TRBJ2-6
v_gene: TRBV9
d_gene: TRBD2
abundance: -
CDR3aa: CASSGAAGGSSGANVLTF
CDR3nt: TGTGCCAGCAGCGGAGCAGCGGGAGGAAGCTCTGGGGCCAACGTCCTGACTTTC

j_gene: TRBJ1-2
v_gene: TRBV2
d_gene: -
abundance: -
CDR3aa: CASSVEGNYGYTF
CDR3nt: TGTGCCAGCAGTGTTGAGGGTAACTATGGCTACACCTTC

j_gene: TRBJ2-7
v_gene: TRBV19
d_gene: TRBD1
abundance: -
CDR3aa: CASDRGPPVREQYF
CDR3nt: TGTGCCAGCGACAGGGGGCCGCCGGTGCGCGAGCAGTACTTC

j_gene: TRBJ2-7
v_gene: TRBV6-5
d_gene: TRBD1
abundance: -
CDR3aa: CASSYDREHEQYF
CDR3nt: TGTGCCAGCAGTTACGACAGGGAGCACGAGCAGTACTTC

j_gene: TRBJ2-1
v_gene: TRBV24-1
d_gene: TRBD2
abundance: -
CDR3aa: CATSDYPSSGSWADEQFF
CDR3nt: TGTGCCACCAGTGATTACCCTTCTAGCGGGAGTTGGGCCGATGAGCAGTTCTTC

j_gene: TRBJ2-5
v_gene: TRBV28
d_gene: -
abundance: -
CDR3aa: CASSFGAGTQYF
CDR3nt: TGTGCCAGCAGTTTTGGGGCTGGGACCCAGTACTTC

j_gene: TRBJ1-1
v_gene: TRBV29-1
d_gene: TRBD1
abundance: -
CDR3aa: CSVCSGQPTSGTEAFF
CDR3nt: TGCAGCGTATGCTCGGGACAGCCAACCTCGGGCACTGAAGCTTTCTTT

j_gene: TRBJ2-7
v_gene: TRBV5-4
d_gene: TRBD1
abundance: -
CDR3aa: CASSLAGQVHYEQYF
CDR3nt: TGTGCCAGCAGCTTGGCGGGACAGGTCCATTACGAGCAGTACTTC

j_gene: TRBJ2-7
v_gene: TRBV12-3/TRBV12-4
d_gene: -
abundance: once
CDR3aa: CASSMDREGEQYF
CDR3nt: TGTGCCAGCAGCATGGACAGGGAGGGGGAGCAGTACTTC

j_gene: TRBJ1-1
v_gene: TRBV6-6
d_gene: TRBD1
abundance: -
CDR3aa: CASSHTGTDLLRLGRQNEAFF
CDR3nt: TGTGCCAGCAGTCACACCGGGACAGATTTATTACGCCTAGGAAGGCAGAATGAAGCTTTCTTT

j_gene: TRBJ2-7
v_gene: TRBV6-2/TRBV6-3
d_gene: TRBD2
abundance: few
CDR3aa: CASSGWTSGRVHYEQYF
CDR3nt: TGTGCCAGCAGTGGCTGGACTAGCGGGAGGGTGCACTACGAGCAGTACTTC

j_gene: TRBJ2-2
v_gene: TRBV2
d_gene: -
abundance: -
CDR3aa: CATEKDSNTGELFF
CDR3nt: TGTGCCACCGAGAAGGACTCTAACACCGGGGAGCTGTTTTTT

j_gene: TRBJ2-4
v_gene: TRBV21-1
d_gene: -
abundance: -
CDR3aa: CASSKAPGQGNGKNIQYF
CDR3nt: TGTGCCAGCAGCAAAGCCCCGGGACAGGGAAACGGCAAAAACATTCAGTACTTC

j_gene: TRBJ2-7
v_gene: TRBV10-2
d_gene: TRBD1
abundance: few
CDR3aa: CASSESWTGPRYF
CDR3nt: TGCGCCAGCAGTGAGTCGTGGACAGGTCCGCGGTACTTC

j_gene: TRBJ1-5
v_gene: TRBV6-1
d_gene: -
abundance: -
CDR3aa: CASSHEQGYNQPQHF
CDR3nt: TGTGCCAGCAGCCACGAGCAGGGATACAATCAGCCCCAGCATTTT

j_gene: TRBJ2-1
v_gene: TRBV2
d_gene: -
abundance: -
CDR3aa: CARRGHPPYNEQFF
CDR3nt: TGTGCGCGACGGGGTCACCCGCCCTACAATGAGCAGTTCTTC

j_gene: TRBJ1-2
v_gene: TRBV10-3
d_gene: -
abundance: -
CDR3aa: CAISEPGYGYTF
CDR3nt: TGTGCCATCAGTGAGCCAGGGTATGGCTACACCTTC

j_gene: TRBJ2-1
v_gene: TRBV9
d_gene: -
abundance: -
CDR3aa: CASSGIAANEQFF
CDR3nt: TGTGCCAGCAGCGGAATAGCAGCCAATGAGCAGTTCTTC

j_gene: TRBJ2-1
v_gene: TRBV6-4
d_gene: -
abundance: many
CDR3aa: CASSDSPGAGYNEQFF
CDR3nt: TGTGCCAGCAGTGATTCACCGGGAGCGGGTTACAATGAGCAGTTCTTC

j_gene: TRBJ2-1
v_gene: TRBV4-2
d_gene: TRBD2
abundance: -
CDR3aa: CASSLGLAGSNEQFF
CDR3nt: TGTGCCAGCAGCCTAGGACTAGCGGGAAGCAATGAGCAGTTCTTC

j_gene: TRBJ2-3
v_gene: TRBV15
d_gene: -
abundance: -
CDR3aa: CATSRDLGQPRDTQYF
CDR3nt: TGTGCCACCAGCAGAGATCTTGGACAACCTCGTGATACGCAGTATTTT

j_gene: TRBJ1-1
v_gene: TRBV4-1
d_gene: TRBD1
abundance: -
CDR3aa: CASSLQGAEAFF
CDR3nt: TGCGCCAGCAGCCTCCAGGGGGCTGAAGCTTTCTTT

j_gene: TRBJ1-5
v_gene: TRBV6-5
d_gene: TRBD1
abundance: -
CDR3aa: CASSPTGAVNQPQHF
CDR3nt: TGTGCCAGCAGTCCAACAGGGGCCGTAAATCAGCCCCAGCATTTT

j_gene: TRBJ1-3
v_gene: TRBV7-2
d_gene: TRBD1
abundance: -
CDR3aa: CASSLPGQGNTIYF
CDR3nt: TGTGCCAGCAGCCTCCCGGGACAGGGAAACACCATATATTTT

j_gene: TRBJ2-1
v_gene: TRBV6-5
d_gene: TRBD1
abundance: -
CDR3aa: CASSKPGQGYNEQFF
CDR3nt: TGTGCCAGCAGTAAGCCGGGACAGGGCTACAATGAGCAGTTCTTC

j_gene: TRBJ2-2
v_gene: TRBV6-2/TRBV6-3
d_gene: -
abundance: -
CDR3aa: CASSYPISRQGNTGELFF
CDR3nt: TGTGCCAGCAGTTACCCCATCAGTCGGCAGGGGAACACCGGGGAGCTGTTTTTT

j_gene: TRBJ1-4
v_gene: TRBV28
d_gene: TRBD1
abundance: -
CDR3aa: CASTTGDQAATNEKLFF
CDR3nt: TGTGCCAGTACTACAGGGGATCAAGCTGCAACTAATGAAAAACTGTTTTTT

j_gene: TRBJ2-1
v_gene: TRBV4-2
d_gene: -
abundance: -
CDR3aa: CASSELSRGSEQFF
CDR3nt: TGTGCCAGCAGCGAGCTGTCGAGGGGGTCTGAGCAGTTCTTC

j_gene: TRBJ2-5
v_gene: TRBV4-1
d_gene: -
abundance: -
CDR3aa: CASSQDLGGGSRETQYF
CDR3nt: TGCGCCAGCAGCCAAGACTTGGGGGGGGGCTCGAGGGAGACCCAGTACTTC

j_gene: TRBJ2-1
v_gene: TRBV28
d_gene: TRBD2
abundance: -
CDR3aa: CASSRPRGRGPEQFF
CDR3nt: TGTGCCAGCAGTCGTCCGCGCGGGAGAGGTCCTGAGCAGTTCTTC

j_gene: TRBJ2-6
v_gene: TRBV27
d_gene: -
abundance: -
CDR3aa: CASSTYSGANVLTF
CDR3nt: TGTGCCAGCAGTACCTACTCTGGGGCCAACGTCCTGACTTTC

j_gene: TRBJ2-1
v_gene: TRBV5-1
d_gene: -
abundance: -
CDR3aa: CASSLVPRADNEQFF
CDR3nt: TGCGCCAGCAGCCTTGTGCCGCGGGCGGACAATGAGCAGTTCTTC

j_gene: TRBJ1-3
v_gene: TRBV5-1
d_gene: -
abundance: -
CDR3aa: CASSLDGGGTGNTIYF
CDR3nt: TGCGCCAGCAGCTTGGATGGGGGCGGCACTGGAAACACCATATATTTT

j_gene: TRBJ2-3
v_gene: TRBV9
d_gene: TRBD2
abundance: -
CDR3aa: CASSLAGGETDTQYF
CDR3nt: TGTGCCAGCAGTTTAGCGGGAGGGGAAACAGATACGCAGTATTTT

j_gene: TRBJ1-3
v_gene: TRBV7-2
d_gene: -
abundance: -
CDR3aa: CASSWGGTGNTIYF
CDR3nt: TGTGCCAGCAGCTGGGGGGGAACTGGAAACACCATATATTTT

j_gene: TRBJ2-1
v_gene: TRBV11-2
d_gene: -
abundance: -
CDR3aa: CASSLGTLRTTLFF
CDR3nt: TGTGCCAGCAGCTTAGGTACTCTTAGGACTACATTGTTCTTC

j_gene: TRBJ2-7
v_gene: TRBV13
d_gene: -
abundance: -
CDR3aa: CANSSSLTGVTYEQYF
CDR3nt: TGTGCCAACAGCTCCTCACTTACCGGGGTTACCTACGAGCAGTACTTC

j_gene: TRBJ2-1
v_gene: TRBV2
d_gene: TRBD1
abundance: -
CDR3aa: CASSVDREGIDEQFF
CDR3nt: TGTGCCAGCAGTGTAGACAGGGAAGGTATCGATGAGCAGTTCTTC

j_gene: TRBJ1-2
v_gene: TRBV5-6
d_gene: -
abundance: once
CDR3aa: CASKLMTDSNYGYTF
CDR3nt: TGTGCCAGCAAGCTGATGACGGACAGCAACTATGGCTACACCTTC